The 20 T cell receptor beta chains below all came from one sample that was sequenced in a study of blood T cell repertoires in COVID-19 (dated by TCRdb to the early 2020s). The library relied on the immunoSEQ multiplex PCR assay. TCRdb retrieved this table from immuneACCESS and kept in-frame rearrangements only. Not all clones are present; in checked studies, unresolved V genes account for under half, and no reason is known for the remainder. The sample table contains approximately 450,000 clones; only one count was recorded for 80% to 90% of them. The ten largest clones take up approximately 4.5% of the sample. Material: peripheral blood. The receptors were gathered from a woman aged 30 to 39 with acute or convalescent COVID-19.

This chain links TRBV7-8 with TRBJ2-1; 10 bases match TRBD1. The CDR3 has 17 residues. Germline CDR1 and CDR2: SGHVS and FQNEAQ. V dropped 4 bases and J dropped 7; count of bases not matched to a gene: 13. The CDR3 protein is CASSSGDRGPPENEQFF. The CDR3 nucleotides read TGTGCCAGCAGCTCCGGTGACAGGGGGCCCCCTGAGAATGAGCAGTTCTTC.

V gene TRBV27 combines with J gene TRBJ2-3; 7 nucleotides line up with TRBD1. The CDR3 is 15 amino acids. CDR1 is MNHEY and CDR2 is SMNVEV in the germline V gene (reference sequence). Trimming at V came to 4 bases and at J to 0 bases, leaving 4 bases not matched to a gene. CDR3 nucleotides: TGTGCCAGCAGTTCAATACAGGGGAGCACAGATACGCAGTATTTT. Its protein product is CASSSIQGSTDTQYF.

This sequence joins TRBV12-3 or TRBV12-4 and TRBJ2-5, with a weak D call TRBD1 (5 bases). Trimming stripped 7 bases from V and 5 bases from J, with 11 bases between. There are 12 residues in the CDR3. The CDR3 sequence: CASTLGQETQYF. CDR3 DNA sequence: TGTGCCAGCACCCTGGGGCAGGAGACCCAGTACTTC.

This clone occurred once. The chain joins TRBV3-1 (or the pseudogene TRBV3-2) to TRBJ1-1; TRBD1 aligns across 8 bases. Losses at the gene ends were 4 bases for V and 6 bases for J; bases not matched to a gene: 7. The CDR3 length is 14 residues. Germline V gives CDR1 LGHDT, CDR2 YNNKEL (reference sequence). CDR3 in DNA: TGTGCCAGCAGCCTATCACAGGGGGGGCCTGAAGCTTTCTTT. This gives the protein CASSLSQGGPEAFF.

The chain carries TRBV29-1 and TRBJ2-3; tentatively, D is TRBD2 (5 bases). CDR1 and CDR2 (germline): SQVTM, ANQGSEA. Trimming stripped 4 bases from V and 6 bases from J, with 11 bases between. The CDR3 extends over 12 amino acids. The CDR3 DNA follows: TGCAGCGTTGGAGCTAGAGGGGATACGCAGTATTTT. Its protein is CSVGARGDTQYF.

This clone was recorded once. The chain employs TRBV4-1 and TRBJ2-3; 9 positions match TRBD2. The CDR3 extends over 16 amino acids. CDR1 is MGHRA, CDR2 YSYEKL, per germline. With 0 bases clipped from V and 4 bases from J, the junction kept 5 bases outside the gene matches. As DNA, the CDR3 is TGCGCCAGCAGCCAAGATAGCGGGGGAGGGGCAGATACGCAGTATTTT. Amino acids: CASSQDSGGGADTQYF.

The chain carries TRBV9 and TRBJ2-2; no definite D call. Germline V gene sequence: CDR1 SGDLS, CDR2 YYNGEE. The CDR3 is 13 amino acids. With 3 bases removed from V and 6 bases from J, the gap between germline ends came to 9 bases. The CDR3 spells CASSATLSGELFF. CDR3 nucleotide sequence: TGTGCCAGCAGCGCTACTTTATCCGGGGAGCTGTTTTTT.

As regards this clone: An end of the junction differs from the germline gene, which may be a read error. The rearrangement joins TRBV28 to TRBJ1-2; D possibly corresponds to TRBD1 (6 bases). CDR1 and CDR2 (germline): MDHEN, SYDVKM. This CDR3 comprises 12 residues. The CDR3 DNA sequence: TGTGCCAGCAGCCTTAAGGGGGACAAAGAACAATTC. Its protein product is CASSLKGDKEQF.

The chain has TRBV18 and TRBJ2-5; D is uncertain. The CDR3 extends over 12 amino acids. Trimming cost V 3 bases and J 5 bases, with 7 bases left between them. CDR1 and CDR2 (germline): KGHSH, LQKENI. CDR3 loop: CASSPTGETQYF. As DNA, the CDR3 is TGTGCCAGCTCACCCACCGGGGAGACCCAGTACTTC.

The chain uses TRBV15 and TRBJ2-1; 14 positions match TRBD2. The ends lost 1 base at V and 5 bases at J; junction bases unmatched: 4. Germline-derived CDR1 and CDR2 are LNHNV and YYDKDF (reference sequence). The CDR3 length is 17 residues. The CDR3 region has the DNA TGTGCCACCAGCAGAGGAAAGGGACTAGCGGGAGACAATGAGCAGTTCTTC. Its protein product is CATSRGKGLAGDNEQFF.

The V and J genes are TRBV6-5 and TRBJ2-1; 10 nucleotides align to TRBD2. The CDR3 consists of 15 residues. Germline V lookup: CDR1 MNHEY, CDR2 SVGAGI. With 6 bases clipped from V and 7 bases from J, the junction kept 9 bases outside the gene matches. The CDR3 loop reads CASRRAGLARNEQFF. The CDR3 nucleotides read TGTGCCAGCAGAAGGGCGGGACTAGCGCGTAATGAGCAGTTCTTC.

The V call is TRBV6-5, the J call TRBJ1-1; D is uncertain. The ends were cut back, 4 bases at V and 1 base at J, with 13 bases in the middle. CDR3 length: 15 amino acids. In germline, CDR1 is MNHEY, CDR2 SVGAGI. CDR3 DNA sequence: TGTGCCAGCAGTTCACCAGCCGGCGGGAACACTGAAGCTTTCTTT. Protein product: CASSSPAGGNTEAFF.

This sequence joins TRBV5-4 and TRBJ2-3; 7 nucleotides match TRBD1. There are 12 residues in the CDR3. V gave up 0 bases and J gave up 9 bases; unmatched junction bases: 1. Germline V gene lookup returns CDR1 SGHNT and CDR2 YYREEE (reference sequence). The CDR3 protein is CASSLDRGTQYF. The CDR3 DNA reads TGTGCCAGCAGCTTGGACAGGGGAACGCAGTATTTT.

A single count supports this clone. V and J are TRBV7-2 and TRBJ2-7, with 9 nucleotides matching TRBD1. The CDR3 runs to 15 residues. J was trimmed by 6 bases and V by 2 bases; bases with no gene match: 8. CDR1 and CDR2 from the germline V gene are SGHTA and FQGNSA. CDR3 in DNA: TGTGCCAGCAGCTTAACGTTGGGACAGGGAGGCGAGCAGTACTTC. It codes for CASSLTLGQGGEQYF.

This clone was recorded only once. J is TRBJ2-2 and V is TRBV7-3, with D possibly matching TRBD2 (6 bases). Germline CDR1 and CDR2: SGHTA and FQGTGA. Trimming cost V 5 bases and J 7 bases, with 11 bases left between them. CDR3 length: 13 amino acids. The CDR3 spells CASSLRRGGELFF. The DNA of the CDR3 is TGTGCCAGCAGCCTCCGGAGGGGCGGGGAGCTGTTTTTT.

This chain connects TRBV11-2 to TRBJ1-5; no definite D call. The CDR3 is 14 residues long. CDR1 SGHAT and CDR2 FQNNGV come from the germline V gene. V was cut by 1 base and J by 9 bases, with 13 bases left in between. The CDR3 region is CASSLARGSRPQHF. As DNA, the CDR3 is TGTGCCAGCAGCTTAGCCCGGGGTTCGAGGCCCCAGCATTTT.

The V gene is TRBV10-3, the J gene TRBJ1-2, with D tentatively TRBD1 (5 bases). Trimming removed 4 bases at V and 4 bases at J, with 16 bases between. The germline V gene has CDR1 ENHRY and CDR2 SYGVKD. The CDR3 is 15 residues long. CDR3 bases: TGTGCCATCAGTGCAACGACAGAATTTACCTATGGCTACACCTTC. Its protein product is CAISATTEFTYGYTF.

The chain carries TRBV24-1 and TRBJ2-3; 7 bases are shared with TRBD1. The CDR3 spans 14 residues. The ends lost 12 bases at V and 2 bases at J; junction bases unmatched: 10. In germline, CDR1 is KGHDR, CDR2 SFDVKD. The CDR3 is CAAAGQESTDTQYF. The CDR3 nucleotides are TGTGCCGCTGCTGGACAGGAGTCCACAGATACGCAGTATTTT.

This clone has just one count. The chain combines TRBV6-5 with TRBJ1-1; 8 nucleotides agree with TRBD1. Germline lookup yields CDR1 MNHEY and CDR2 SVGAGI. V dropped 10 bases and J dropped 1; count of bases not matched to a gene: 8. This CDR3 is built from 14 residues. CDR3 in amino acids: CATKPGQGNTEAFF. The CDR3 nucleotides are TGTGCCACCAAACCCGGACAGGGGAACACTGAAGCTTTCTTT.

The chain is built from TRBV5-6 and TRBJ1-2, with D possibly matching TRBD1 (5 bases). The CDR3 length is 13 residues. The V and J ends lost 4 bases and 12 bases respectively, with 19 bases between them. Per germline, CDR1 SGHDT and CDR2 YYEEEE. This CDR3 is CASSLPVPGSNTF. The CDR3 bases are TGTGCCAGCAGCCTTCCAGTTCCAGGGTCGAACACCTTC. The variable domain in full, completed from reference TRBV5-6 and TRBJ1-2, reads DAGVTQSPTHLIKTRGQQVTLRCSPKSGHDTVSWYQQALGQGPQFIFQYYEEEERQRGNFPDRFSGHQFPNYSSELNVNALLLGDSALYLCASSLPVPGSNTFGSGTRLTVV.